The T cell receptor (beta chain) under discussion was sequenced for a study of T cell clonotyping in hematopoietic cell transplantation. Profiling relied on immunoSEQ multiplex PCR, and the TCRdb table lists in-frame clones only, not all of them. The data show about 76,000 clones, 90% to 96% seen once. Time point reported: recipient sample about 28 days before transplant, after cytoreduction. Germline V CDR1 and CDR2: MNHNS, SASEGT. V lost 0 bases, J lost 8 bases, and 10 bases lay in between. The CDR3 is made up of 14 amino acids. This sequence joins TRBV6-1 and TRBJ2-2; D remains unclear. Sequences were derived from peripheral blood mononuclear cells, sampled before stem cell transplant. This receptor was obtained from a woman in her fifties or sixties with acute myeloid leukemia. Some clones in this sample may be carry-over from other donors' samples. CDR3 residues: CASSEANWMGELFF. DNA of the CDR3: TGTGCCAGCAGTGAAGCTAACTGGATGGGGGAGCTGTTTTTT.